The clone carrying this T cell receptor (beta chain) was found many times. Its specificity is unknown. The CDR3 end is not reached by the read, which stops 3 residues before it; the germline J gene fills it in. Sequencing used immunoSEQ multiplex PCR; TCRdb keeps in-frame clones, though not all of them. The sample includes about 44,000 clones, none of them occurring once. Most patients and controls had Caucasian heritage. V dropped 4 bases and J dropped 2 bases, with 18 bases sitting between them. Germline CDR1 is SGDLS and CDR2 is YYNGEE. CDR3 size: 17 residues. This entry is derived from a study of T cell clonality in common variable immunodeficiency. Broader study findings: Fewer TCRbeta clones were shared among CVID subjects than controls.

The sample taken for sequencing was peripheral blood mononuclear cells. The TCR was taken from a person aged 18 to 70 in good health. The rearrangement links TRBV9 to TRBJ2-2; possible D gene TRBD1, 5 bases. Incomplete CDR3 DNA: TGTGCCAGCAGCCAGCAGGGCACATTTCTTAACACCGGGGAG. Its translation: CASSQQGTFLNTGE. The CDR3 as a whole reads CASSQQGTFLNTGELFF.